Listed here is a single T cell receptor beta chain. The table lists this clonotype with many counts. Its antigen has not been determined. No much larger clonotype is one base removed from it; base qualities were not supplied. Between the V and J ends, shortened by 5 bases and 0 bases respectively, the junction contains 14 bases. Its CDR3 holds 15 amino acids, cysteine through phenylalanine. Only CDR3 DNA remains: 45 bases, in frame from the first base. CDR1 and CDR2 were assigned from the germline V gene (reference sequence) as DFQATT and SNEGSKA. The TCR beta CDR3 regions were amplified from RNA transcripts. The first round of RT-PCR for the TCR CDR3 was performed with the HTBI primer set and the Qiagen OneStep RT-PCR kit. A second multiplex PCR round built the libraries, followed by size selection and purification. The libraries were sequenced on an Illumina HiSeq2000 using paired-end 100 bp reads. The authors processed their data as follows. SOAPnuke was used to process the raw data, throwing out any read that contained adapters or uncalled bases, had a mean Phred below 15, or lacked an exact constant-primer or identifier match. COPE v1.2.5 was used to merge high-quality paired reads, and clonotypes were defined as unique nucleotide sequences. MiTCR v1.1 was used to align the clonotypes against IMGT TRBV, TRBD and TRBJ reference segments. Analysis was restricted to V-J combinations with a frequency above 0.0001, which covered roughly 99% of repertoires. The TCS score was defined as F50 (clonal expansion) divided by E x V (chaos), with BLOSUM62-based TCRdist calculated between CDR3 peptides within each V-J. Welch's t-statistics and random forest reduced roughly 530 V-J features to about 13, which were used in a naive Bayes classifier (R e1071). TCRdb trimmed the raw reads at Q25, called clones with MiXCR and kept productive beta chains. Entries are consolidated by CDR3 protein sequence, retaining the most common genes and DNA. TCRdb's processing, not the authors', yielded these V and J calls. Here the sample has about 270,000 distinct CDR3 sequences; approximately 25% occur a single time. The top ten clones comprise around 32% of the sample.

This specimen comes from a study of T cells in Graves' hyperthyroidism and ophthalmopathy (dated 2019 in TCRdb). Study-level background: Peripheral blood was collected at initial diagnosis, before any treatment. Once sampling was done, hyperthyroidism patients were given methimazole at a starting dose of 30 mg daily, whereas ophthalmopathy patients were given high-dose intravenous methylprednisolone. The paper describes TCR Vbeta CDR3 sequencing of some 130 peripheral blood samples, made up of some 40 ophthalmopathy patients, some 80 hyperthyroidism patients and 17 progressor patients. To identify TCR V-J signatures that set the groups apart, the researchers used a discovery cohort of about a hundred patients, made up of 40 to 45 with Graves' ophthalmopathy and approximately 57 with stable Graves' hyperthyroidism. In addition, the study compared T-cell repertoires in thyroid tissue and in blood from five to seven Graves' hyperthyroidism patients. The 80 to 100 discovery patients were randomly divided into training and test sets at a 7:3 ratio. Whether ophthalmopathy could be predicted prospectively was tested in an independent validation cohort made up of 18 hyperthyroidism patients plus 17 patients who later progressed to ophthalmopathy. Broader findings and caveats from the paper: No statistical method was used to set the sample size in advance, and investigators knew the group allocation. In validation, the model predicted progression to ophthalmopathy with 60% to 71% sensitivity and around 72% specificity, a median of 6.5 months before onset. Blood samples also contained most of the expanded thyroid clonotypes (frequency above 0.001), which suggests that blood repertoires may reflect thyroid immune responses. A 13 V-J signature model separated ophthalmopathy from stable hyperthyroidism, with 87.88% sensitivity and 81.08% specificity in cross-validation and 80%/75% in testing.

Ophthalmopathy patients had moderately to severely active disease, Clinical Activity Score of at least 3, NOSPECS grade of at least 4, and duration under 3 months. The study excluded patients with uncontrolled infections, other autoimmune diseases, pregnancy or lactation. Clinical symptoms, serum thyroxine and TRAb, thyroid ultrasound, and orbital computed tomography formed the basis for the diagnoses. PBMCs were isolated from approximately 10 ml of fresh peripheral blood by Ficoll-Paque density gradient centrifugation. Total RNA was extracted using Trizol reagent, and RNA quality was assessed on an Agilent 2100 Bioanalyzer.

Sequencing used blood. This receptor chain uses TRBV20-1 and TRBJ1-5, with the D gene call left open. The TCR comes from a woman between 35 and 50 years old with Graves' ophthalmopathy. The CDR3 reads as follows: CSAGGRGYSNQPQHF. Here is the DNA: TGCAGTGCTGGCGGCCGCGGTTATAGCAATCAGCCCCAGCATTTT.